The 25 T cell receptor beta chains reported below all come from one sample, sequenced in a study of T cell responses to AZD1222 COVID-19 vaccine (dated by TCRdb to the early 2020s). The time point label for this specimen denotes: about 28 days (+/-7) after the second vaccine dose. Library method: the immunoSEQ multiplex PCR assay. As stored in TCRdb, this immuneACCESS dataset retains in-frame rearrangements with V and J assigned. A fraction of the clones does not appear; measured against another copy, unresolved V genes explain less than half of the discrepancy, and the remainder lacks a known reason. The table for this sample lists roughly 110,000 clones; roughly 87% of them were counted only once. The top ten clonotypes cover under 8.5% of the sample. Sample: peripheral blood, taken 28 days after the second AZD1222 dose. These receptors were collected from an adult who received the AZD1222 COVID-19 vaccine.

This clone was observed once. The chain links TRBV5-8 to TRBJ1-3; unclear D gene. CDR3 length equals 12 residues. The germline CDR1 and CDR2 sequences are SGHTS and YDEGEE. V was shortened by 2 bases and J by 4 bases, with 4 bases between the two germline ends. CDR3 residues: CASSFRGNTIYF. The CDR3 DNA sequence: TGTGCCAGCAGCTTCAGGGGAAACACCATATATTTT.

This clone came up once. V usage is TRBV18 and J usage is TRBJ1-6, with D possibly being TRBD1 (5 bases). The V end lost 5 bases, the J end lost 10 bases, and 21 bases lay between the germline ends. Looked up from germline, CDR1 is KGHSH and CDR2 is LQKENI. This CDR3 is built from 16 residues. CDR3 sequence (DNA): TGTGCCAGCTCATCCTTGCCTGGGGATGGGGACTCACCCCTCCACTTT. This codes for CASSSLPGDGDSPLHF.

V usage is TRBV18 and J usage is TRBJ2-7, with 11 bases that match TRBD1. V trimming: 4 bases; J trimming: 0 bases; junction bases outside the gene matches: 5. The CDR3 runs 16 residues. From germline, CDR1 is KGHSH and CDR2 LQKENI. CDR3 nucleotide sequence: TGTGCCAGCTCACTAACCGGGACAGGGGGCTCCTACGAGCAGTACTTC. This gives the protein CASSLTGTGGSYEQYF.

The chain combines TRBV7-3 with TRBJ1-5; tentatively, D is TRBD1 (6 bases). Germline CDR1 SGHTA, CDR2 FQGTGA. Trimming stripped 5 bases from V and 4 bases from J, with 15 bases between. This CDR3 region has 15 residues. The CDR3 sequence: CASSISGDTNQPQHF. The CDR3 coding sequence is TGTGCCAGCAGCATTTCGGGGGACACAAATCAGCCCCAGCATTTT.

The gene calls are TRBV12-3 or TRBV12-4 and TRBJ2-7; no reliable D call. V lost 3 bases and J 6 bases, leaving 9 bases between the germline ends. The CDR3 sequence is 12 residues long. As DNA, the CDR3 is TGTGCCAGCAGTTTGGTGGGGTTCGAGCAGTACTTC. This translates into CASSLVGFEQYF.

The chain uses TRBV19 and TRBJ1-1; D uncertain. Trimming stripped 8 bases from V and 1 base from J, with 20 bases between. This CDR3 is built from 16 residues. Germline CDR1 is LNHDA and CDR2 is SQIVND (reference sequence). CDR3 DNA sequence: TGTGCCAGTTCTAACGTTAAGGGCGTTAAGAACACTGAAGCTTTCTTT. Its protein product is CASSNVKGVKNTEAFF.

In this sample, this clone turned up many times. The chain employs TRBV6-5 and TRBJ1-6; 8 bases are a match to TRBD1. Per germline, CDR1 MNHEY and CDR2 SVGAGI. The CDR3 runs 14 residues. The V segment lost 6 bases and the J segment 5 bases; nucleotides outside the gene matches: 3. CDR3 residues: CASSRQGNNSPLHF. DNA of the CDR3: TGTGCCAGCAGCAGACAGGGGAATAATTCACCCCTCCACTTT.

The rearrangement uses TRBV5-4 and TRBJ2-2, with D maybe TRBD2 (5 bases). Germline assignment: CDR1 SGHNT and CDR2 YYREEE (reference sequence). The V and J ends lost 1 base and 9 bases respectively, with 7 bases between them. This CDR3 is 12 amino acids long. The CDR3 protein is CASSLPGWELFF. The DNA of the CDR3 is TGTGCCAGCAGCTTGCCGGGGTGGGAGCTGTTTTTT.

The chain has TRBV29-1 and TRBJ2-7; unclear D gene. Trimming removed 1 base from V and 4 bases from J, with 8 bases in between. The CDR3 loop spans 12 amino acids. Germline V gives CDR1 SQVTM, CDR2 ANQGSEA. The CDR3 is CSVEGPQYEQYF. The CDR3 nucleotides are TGCAGCGTTGAAGGCCCACAATACGAGCAGTACTTC.

The gene calls are TRBV27 and TRBJ1-6; no clear D gene. In germline, CDR1 is MNHEY, CDR2 SMNVEV (reference sequence). Trimming pared 6 bases from V and 10 bases from J, leaving 10 bases between. The CDR3 sequence is 12 residues long. CDR3 nucleotides: TGTGCCAGCAGGACACCACTCTCACCCCTCCACTTT. This codes for CASRTPLSPLHF.

The chain carries TRBV18 and TRBJ2-7, with TRBD2 matching over 9 bases. This CDR3 has 17 amino acids. The junction had 7 bases not matched to a gene; V was cut back by 0 bases and J by 1 base. Germline V gene sequence: CDR1 KGHSH, CDR2 LQKENI. CDR3 sequence (DNA): TGTGCCAGCTCACCACCGGGGAGCGGGGGGCAGTCCTACGAGCAGTACTTC. The encoded protein is CASSPPGSGGQSYEQYF.

The chain joins TRBV6-1 to TRBJ2-7, with 10 bases that match TRBD2. Germline V gene sequence: CDR1 MNHNS, CDR2 SASEGT. V lost 4 bases and J lost 4; bases outside the gene matches: 16. The CDR3 is made up of 18 amino acids. The CDR3 here is CASSATSGYVPNSYEQYF. DNA for the CDR3: TGTGCCAGCAGTGCGACTAGCGGGTATGTTCCCAACTCTTACGAGCAGTACTTC.

J is TRBJ2-5 and V is TRBV2, with a possible D match to TRBD1 (6 bases). Trimming removed 7 bases at V and 2 bases at J, with 8 bases between. CDR1 and CDR2 from the germline V gene are SNHLY and FYNNEI. The CDR3 extends over 12 amino acids. In nucleotides, the CDR3 is TGTGCCAGCAAACAGGGACAAGAGACCCAGTACTTC. This gives the protein CASKQGQETQYF.

The CDR3 sequence is CASSFSEGGNGYTF. The DNA for the CDR3 is TGCGCCAGCAGCTTCTCAGAAGGGGGCAATGGCTACACCTTC. This rearrangement joins TRBV5-1 to TRBJ1-2; TRBD1 agrees at 7 bases. The J segment lost 6 bases and the V segment lost 2 bases, leaving 7 bases of the junction unmatched. Germline CDR1 SGHRS, CDR2 YFSETQ. There are 14 residues in the CDR3.

This clone was seen only a few times. The J gene is TRBJ2-2, the V gene TRBV19; 7 bases agree with TRBD1. With V trimmed by 6 bases and J by 7 bases, 14 bases remained unmatched. This CDR3 is 16 amino acids long. In germline, CDR1 is LNHDA, CDR2 SQIVND (reference sequence). The CDR3 loop is CASREMTGKEGGELFF. The DNA of the CDR3 is TGTGCCAGTAGAGAAATGACAGGGAAAGAGGGCGGGGAGCTGTTTTTT.

A single count supports this clone. This sequence joins TRBV6-4 and TRBJ2-1, with 8 bases lining up with TRBD1. Trimming at V came to 4 bases and at J to 9 bases, leaving 5 bases not matched to a gene. In germline, CDR1 is MRHNA, CDR2 SNTAGT. CDR3 size: 13 residues. The DNA for the CDR3 is TGTGCCAGCAGTGTCCAGGGGGCGGGTGAGCAGTTCTTC. It is translated as CASSVQGAGEQFF.

The chain employs TRBV7-9 and TRBJ1-2; no clear D. The CDR3 extends over 12 amino acids. Germline V gene sequence: CDR1 SEHNR, CDR2 FQNEAQ (reference sequence). With 1 base removed from V and 7 bases from J, the gap between germline ends came to 7 bases. The CDR3 is CASSLDRAGYTF. CDR3 bases: TGTGCCAGCAGCTTAGATAGGGCTGGCTACACCTTC.

V usage is TRBV9 and J usage is TRBJ1-2, with D unresolved. Germline V gives CDR1 SGDLS, CDR2 YYNGEE. V shed 0 bases and J shed 0 bases, with 15 bases lying between them. This CDR3 spans 17 amino acids. For the CDR3, the DNA is TGTGCCAGCAGCGTAGCCGGCAGCACGGGTCCTAACTATGGCTACACCTTC. It encodes CASSVAGSTGPNYGYTF.

V and J are TRBV5-4 and TRBJ2-2; D possibly corresponds to TRBD1 (6 bases). Germline CDR1 is SGHNT and CDR2 is YYREEE (reference sequence). Trimming shortened V by 7 bases and J by 4 bases, and 8 bases separated the two germline ends. CDR3 size: 12 residues. Here the CDR3 DNA reads TGTGCCAGCCAGGGGTTCACCGGGGAGCTGTTTTTT. As protein: CASQGFTGELFF.

The chain is built from TRBV28 and TRBJ2-2, with a weak D call TRBD1 (5 bases). The V gene's germline CDR1 is MDHEN and CDR2 SYDVKM. V lost 6 bases, J lost 0 bases, and 11 bases lay in between. The CDR3 sequence is 15 residues long. The CDR3 loop reads CASSTGSTNTGELFF. For the CDR3, the DNA is TGTGCCAGCAGCACAGGAAGTACGAACACCGGGGAGCTGTTTTTT.

The V call is TRBV2, the J call TRBJ1-2, with 8 bases lining up with TRBD1. The CDR3 runs 12 residues. Germline V gives CDR1 SNHLY, CDR2 FYNNEI. Trimming removed 6 bases from V and 7 bases from J; junction bases left unmatched: 4. CDR3 region: CASRQGAGGYTF. CDR3 in DNA: TGTGCCAGCAGGCAGGGGGCGGGTGGCTACACCTTC.

The chain carries TRBV5-4 and TRBJ2-7; 10 positions agree with TRBD1. The V gene end was trimmed by 4 bases and the J gene end by 1 base; junction bases not matched to a gene: 8. Per the germline V gene, CDR1 is SGHNT and CDR2 is YYREEE (reference sequence). CDR3 length: 16 amino acids. CDR3 protein: CASSRVPGQGSYEQYF. The CDR3 nucleotides read TGTGCCAGCAGCCGCGTCCCGGGACAGGGGTCCTACGAGCAGTACTTC. Filled out from reference TRBV5-4 and TRBJ2-7, the complete variable domain reads ETGVTQSPTHLIKTRGQQVTLRCSSQSGHNTVSWYQQALGQGPQFIFQYYREEENGRGNFPPRFSGLQFPNYSSELNVNALELDDSALYLCASSRVPGQGSYEQYFGPGTRLTVT.

The J gene is TRBJ2-2, the V gene TRBV6-2 or TRBV6-3; 9 bases line up with TRBD2. The CDR3 has 16 amino acids. Per the germline V gene, CDR1 is MNHEY and CDR2 is SVGEGT. V dropped 4 bases and J dropped 4; count of bases not matched to a gene: 7. The DNA of the CDR3 is TGTGCCAGCAGTTCCCTAGCGGGGAGGCCCACCGGGGAGCTGTTTTTT. Residues: CASSSLAGRPTGELFF.

The J gene is TRBJ2-3, the V gene TRBV4-3; maybe TRBD1 (5 bases). The CDR3 has 15 residues. V was clipped by 0 bases and J by 3 bases, with 10 bases between them. Germline V lookup: CDR1 LGHNA, CDR2 YSLEER. DNA of the CDR3: TGCGCCAGCAGCCAAGACAGGGAAACAACAGATACGCAGTATTTT. Translating gives CASSQDRETTDTQYF.

This clone was counted once. The gene calls are TRBV14 and TRBJ2-7; TRBD2 matches at 8 bases. The CDR3 has 13 amino acids. With 2 bases clipped from V and 7 bases from J, the junction kept 4 bases outside the gene matches. The V gene's germline CDR1 is SGHDN and CDR2 FVKESK. CDR3 coding DNA: TGTGCCAGCAGCCAAAGTTTAGCGGGGGAGCAGTACTTC. Protein product: CASSQSLAGEQYF.